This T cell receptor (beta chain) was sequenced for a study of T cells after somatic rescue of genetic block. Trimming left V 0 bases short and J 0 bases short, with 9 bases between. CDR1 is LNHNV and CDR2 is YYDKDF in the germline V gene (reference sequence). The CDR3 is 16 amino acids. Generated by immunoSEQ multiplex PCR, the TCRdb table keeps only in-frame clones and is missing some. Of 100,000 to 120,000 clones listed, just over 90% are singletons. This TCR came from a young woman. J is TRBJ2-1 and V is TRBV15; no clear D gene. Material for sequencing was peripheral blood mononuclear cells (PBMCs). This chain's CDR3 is CATSRDSLSSYNEQFF. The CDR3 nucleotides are TGTGCCACCAGCAGAGATTCCCTTAGCTCCTACAATGAGCAGTTCTTC.